What follows are 30 T cell receptor beta chains derived from one specimen sequenced in a study of blood T cells in healthy people across ages. For the second PCR, which ran for about 6 to 11 cycles, a sample-barcoded 5' primer and a J-beta primer mix were used. From the 5' RACE reads, TCRdb called clonotypes with MiXCR, one entry per CDR3 protein. The sample consists of over a million distinct CDR3 sequences, around 59% of them appearing once. Sequenced: blood. These receptor sequences come from a man aged 18 to 30 in good health.

This clonotype has just a few counts. The chain joins TRBV12-3 or TRBV12-4 to TRBJ2-5; D unresolved. Trimming pared 7 bases from V and 1 base from J, leaving 10 bases between. The CDR3 loop spans 13 amino acids. The CDR3 DNA follows: TGTGCCAGCACCTCCCCTACCCAAGAGACCCAGTACTTC. Translating it yields CASTSPTQETQYF.

CDR3: CASIPTRGGDTQYF. The CDR3 bases are TGTGCCAGCATCCCGACCCGGGGCGGAGATACGCAGTATTTT. The rearrangement joins TRBV27 to TRBJ2-3; D is possibly TRBD1 or TRBD2 (5 bases each). Trimming pared 7 bases from V and 5 bases from J, leaving 16 bases between. The V gene's germline CDR1 is MNHEY and CDR2 SMNVEV (reference sequence). The CDR3 contains 14 residues.

This clonotype was recorded a few times. The chain has TRBV10-3 and TRBJ2-4, with D possibly matching TRBD1 (5 bases). The DNA matches TRBJ2-7 better at its end, which makes the J call doubtful. From germline, CDR1 is ENHRY and CDR2 SYGVKD. The CDR3 is 13 amino acids. The CDR3 DNA sequence: TGTGCCACAACCCTCAGGGTTTACTACGAGCAGTACTTC. Translating gives CATTLRVYYEQYF.

The chain employs TRBV15 and TRBJ1-2; 7 bases are shared with TRBD1. This CDR3 has 16 residues. The germline V gene has CDR1 LNHNV and CDR2 YYDKDF (reference sequence). With V trimmed by 5 bases and J by 6 bases, 15 bases remained unmatched. The CDR3 here is CATSLDRVTRGNGYTF. The DNA for the CDR3 is TGTGCCACCAGCCTTGACAGGGTCACTCGGGGAAATGGCTACACCTTC.

This chain links TRBV4-2 with TRBJ2-5; TRBD1 might be the D (6 bases). The CDR3 spans 15 residues. From germline, CDR1 is LGHNA and CDR2 YNFKEQ. Trimming removed 2 bases from V and 11 bases from J, with 21 bases in between. The CDR3 DNA reads as TGTGCCAGCAGCCAATTTCAGGGGCCTGGCAATGAGCAGTACTTC. Residues: CASSQFQGPGNEQYF.

V gene TRBV15 combines with J gene TRBJ1-1; a possible D gene is TRBD1 (5 bases). Per germline, CDR1 LNHNV and CDR2 YYDKDF (reference sequence). The CDR3 length is 12 residues. V gave up 0 bases and J gave up 10 bases, with 9 bases separating them. CDR3 coding DNA: TGTGCCACCAGCAGAGATGGGACGAGAGCTTTCTTT. This encodes CATSRDGTRAFF.

The chain has TRBV5-1 and TRBJ2-5, with D perhaps matching TRBD2 (5 bases). Germline CDR1 SGHRS, CDR2 YFSETQ. V was cut by 3 bases and J by 5 bases, with 11 bases left in between. This CDR3 region has 13 residues. CDR3 nucleotides: TGCGCCAGCAGCTGGGGAGATGCTGAGACCCAGTACTTC. Translated: CASSWGDAETQYF.

The chain has TRBV4-2 and TRBJ2-7, with 10 bases that match TRBD1. CDR1 and CDR2 (germline): LGHNA, YNFKEQ. This CDR3 has 15 amino acids. Trimming removed 3 bases from V and 2 bases from J; junction bases left unmatched: 4. CDR3 sequence: CASSHGTGAPYEQYF. CDR3 bases: TGTGCCAGCAGCCACGGGACAGGGGCCCCCTACGAGCAGTACTTC.

V usage is TRBV6-6 and J usage is TRBJ1-2; maybe TRBD1 (5 bases). In germline, CDR1 is MNHNY, CDR2 SVGAGI (reference sequence). V gave up 0 bases and J gave up 3 bases, with 11 bases separating them. This CDR3 spans 15 amino acids. The CDR3 bases are TGTGCCAGCAGTTACTCTGGGGGACGAGACTATGGCTACACCTTC. Its translation is CASSYSGGRDYGYTF.

This chain links TRBV5-1 with TRBJ1-2; possibly TRBD1 for D (5 bases). Germline CDR1 is SGHRS and CDR2 is YFSETQ. The CDR3 covers 15 residues. V was shortened by 2 bases and J by 4 bases, with 15 bases between the two germline ends. CDR3 protein: CASSFERPGVYGYTF. As DNA, the CDR3 is TGCGCCAGCAGCTTTGAGAGACCGGGGGTCTATGGCTACACCTTC.

This clonotype was seen a handful of times. V gene TRBV9 combines with J gene TRBJ2-1, with 11 nucleotides matching TRBD2. From germline, CDR1 is SGDLS and CDR2 YYNGEE. This CDR3 comprises 16 residues. V lost 4 bases and J lost 12; bases outside the gene matches: 15. The CDR3 DNA reads as TGTGCCAGCAGCATGAGACCGGGACTAGCGGACCAGGTGCAGTTCTTC. Translating it yields CASSMRPGLADQVQFF.

This chain joins TRBV20-1 and TRBJ2-5; TRBD1 matches at 8 bases. The J call may be faulty, since TRBJ2-7 better matches the DNA end. Looked up from germline, CDR1 is DFQATT and CDR2 is SNEGSKA (reference sequence). The CDR3 runs 15 residues. CDR3 nucleotides: TGCAGTGCTAGAGCCCCGGACAGGGTGACCTACGAGCAGTACTTC. This translates into CSARAPDRVTYEQYF.

With respect to this clonotype: A much larger clone lies one base from this, so it may be a read error. V usage is TRBV21-1 and J usage is TRBJ2-7; TRBD2, as called in the table, went unchecked against the DNA. TRBV21-1 is shown as a pseudogene. This CDR3 contains 13 residues. The DNA for the CDR3 is TGTGCCAACAGCAAGCTTTGGAGGGGCGAGCAGTACTTC. Protein product: CANSKLWRGEQYF.

The V call is TRBV27, the J call TRBJ1-4, with a weak D call TRBD1 (5 bases). The CDR3 has 13 amino acids. Germline lookup yields CDR1 MNHEY and CDR2 SMNVEV (reference sequence). The V end lost 3 bases, the J end lost 8 bases, and 10 bases lay between the germline ends. The CDR3 nucleotides are TGTGCCAGCAGTTTTAGGGGAAAGGAAAAACTGTTTTTT. This encodes CASSFRGKEKLFF.

The V gene is TRBV20-1, the J gene TRBJ2-4; 12 bases agree with TRBD1. Trimming cost V 0 bases and J 3 bases; bases outside gene matches: 15. CDR1 and CDR2 (germline): DFQATT, SNEGSKA (reference sequence). This CDR3 region has 20 residues. The DNA for the CDR3 is TGCAGTGCTAGAGACTCCGGGACAGGGGGCGCGGGGTATAGCAAAAACATTCAGTACTTC. Translation: CSARDSGTGGAGYSKNIQYF.

This clonotype has just a few counts. The chain links TRBV20-1 to TRBJ2-7; D possibly corresponds to TRBD1 (5 bases). Germline V gene lookup returns CDR1 DFQATT and CDR2 SNEGSKA (reference sequence). With 1 base removed from V and 3 bases from J, the gap between germline ends came to 13 bases. There are 14 residues in the CDR3. The CDR3 DNA is TGCAGTGCTAGAGGGGGCCAAATTATCTACGAGCAGTACTTC. It translates to CSARGGQIIYEQYF.

The gene calls are TRBV6-5 and TRBJ1-2, with TRBD1 matching 8 bases. There are 14 residues in the CDR3. Germline assignment: CDR1 MNHEY and CDR2 SVGAGI. V was pared by 2 bases and J by 8 bases, with 7 bases of the junction left unmatched. CDR3 sequence reads: CASSYVQGAKGYTF. The DNA of the CDR3 is TGTGCCAGCAGTTACGTGCAGGGGGCGAAGGGCTACACCTTC.

This sequence joins TRBV10-3 and TRBJ2-7, with TRBD2 matching 8 bases. Germline V gene lookup returns CDR1 ENHRY and CDR2 SYGVKD. Unmatched junction bases numbered 11, after V lost 7 bases and J lost 0 bases. This CDR3 has 16 residues. CDR3 sequence: CAITRRGGGHSYEQYF. The CDR3 nucleotides are TGTGCCATCACCAGAAGAGGCGGGGGGCACTCCTACGAGCAGTACTTC.

This clonotype occurred a few times. The chain uses TRBV29-1 and TRBJ2-1; no clear D. The ends were cut back, 8 bases at V and 8 bases at J, with 16 bases in the middle. This CDR3 region has 12 residues. From germline, CDR1 is SQVTM and CDR2 ANQGSEA. As DNA, the CDR3 is TGCAGCCCGTGTTTCGACGGGCATGAGCAGTTCTTC. Encoded protein: CSPCFDGHEQFF.

This clonotype showed up just once. This sequence joins TRBV4-1 and TRBJ1-2; tentative D call: TRBD1 (5 bases). Germline V CDR1 and CDR2: MGHRA, YSYEKL. Trimming removed 1 base from V and 8 bases from J, with 14 bases in between. The CDR3 has 14 residues. CDR3 DNA: TGCGCCAGCAGCCAAGGCGGCAGGGCTGGCGGCTACACCTTC. It codes for CASSQGGRAGGYTF.

This clonotype was picked up a small number of times. This chain connects TRBV13 to TRBJ2-1; maybe TRBD1 (6 bases). In germline, CDR1 is PRHDT, CDR2 FYEKMQ (reference sequence). The V end was cut by 5 bases, the J end by 5 bases, with 16 bases between. The CDR3 is 15 residues long. Here the CDR3 reads CASSPSGTPNNEQFF. Written as DNA, the CDR3 is TGTGCCAGCAGCCCCTCCGGGACACCTAACAATGAGCAGTTCTTC.

This clonotype was recorded a few times. This sequence joins TRBV27 and TRBJ1-2, with D perhaps matching TRBD1 (6 bases). Germline-derived CDR1 and CDR2 are MNHEY and SMNVEV (reference sequence). This CDR3 region has 12 residues. With 8 bases removed from V and 8 bases from J, the gap between germline ends came to 15 bases. CDR3 nucleotides: TGTGCCAGCTGTGGCAGGGGAGGGGGCTACACCTTC. It specifies CASCGRGGGYTF.

This clonotype was seen more than once but under ten times. The V and J genes are TRBV12-3 or TRBV12-4 and TRBJ1-6, with D perhaps TRBD1 (6 bases). There are 15 residues in the CDR3. V lost 2 bases, J lost 6 bases, and 11 bases lay in between. Written as DNA, the CDR3 is TGTGCCAGCAGTTTATCAGGGGCACTTAATTCACCCCTCCACTTT. It codes for CASSLSGALNSPLHF.

The chain is built from TRBV5-1 and TRBJ2-3; maybe TRBD1 (5 bases). The CDR3 is made up of 13 amino acids. Germline lookup yields CDR1 SGHRS and CDR2 YFSETQ. Between the trimmed V and J ends, which lost 2 bases and 7 bases, there was a span of 11 bases. CDR3 sequence reads: CASSLQVEYTQYF. The CDR3 nucleotides read TGCGCCAGCAGCTTACAGGTTGAGTATACGCAGTATTTT.

The chain combines TRBV7-6 with TRBJ1-2; 7 bases agree with TRBD1. The CDR3 spans 15 residues. The J segment lost 4 bases and the V segment lost 5 bases, leaving 10 bases of the junction unmatched. CDR1 is SGHVS and CDR2 is FNYEAQ in the germline V gene. The DNA for the CDR3 is TGTGCCAGCAGCCCCCTGACAGGGCGCGGCTATGGCTACACCTTC. Translated, it gives CASSPLTGRGYGYTF.

The J gene is TRBJ2-2, the V gene TRBV7-2; unclear D gene. The CDR3 length is 15 residues. V shed 0 bases and J shed 0 bases, with 5 bases lying between them. Germline V gene sequence: CDR1 SGHTA, CDR2 FQGNSA. The CDR3 protein is CASSLANANTGELFF. The DNA for the CDR3 is TGTGCCAGCAGCTTAGCTAATGCGAACACCGGGGAGCTGTTTTTT.

The chain uses TRBV6-2 or TRBV6-3 and TRBJ2-2; tentatively, D is TRBD1 (6 bases). The germline gives CDR1 MNHEY, CDR2 SVGEGT. The CDR3 is 13 residues long. The V gene lost 7 bases and the J gene lost 6 bases, with 12 bases spanning the gap. DNA of the CDR3: TGTGCCAGCATCTCCTACAGGGCCGGGGAGCTGTTTTTT. It is translated as CASISYRAGELFF.

This clonotype has more than one count but fewer than ten. This chain joins TRBV7-9 and TRBJ2-1; the match to TRBD2 covers 9 bases. The V segment lost 2 bases and the J segment 5 bases; nucleotides outside the gene matches: 4. CDR1 and CDR2 (germline): SEHNR, FQNEAQ (reference sequence). There are 15 residues in the CDR3. The CDR3 DNA reads as TGTGCCAGCAGCTTACGGCGACTAGCGGACAATGAGCAGTTCTTC. Its translation is CASSLRRLADNEQFF.

This sequence joins TRBV7-2 and TRBJ1-1, with D possibly matching TRBD1 (6 bases). Germline V CDR1 and CDR2: SGHTA, FQGNSA. V lost 2 bases, J lost 5 bases, and 15 bases lay in between. This CDR3 comprises 15 residues. Here the CDR3 reads CASSLTGGDGTEAFF. CDR3 DNA: TGTGCCAGCAGCTTAACGGGGGGCGATGGGACTGAAGCTTTCTTT.

The rearrangement joins TRBV4-3 to TRBJ1-2, with D uncertain. The CDR3 sequence is 15 residues long. The germline CDR1 and CDR2 sequences are LGHNA and YSLEER. Trimming cost V 0 bases and J 2 bases, with 10 bases left between them. The CDR3 DNA reads TGCGCCAGCAGCCAAGATTCGGCACAGAACTATGGCTACACCTTC. Amino acid sequence: CASSQDSAQNYGYTF.